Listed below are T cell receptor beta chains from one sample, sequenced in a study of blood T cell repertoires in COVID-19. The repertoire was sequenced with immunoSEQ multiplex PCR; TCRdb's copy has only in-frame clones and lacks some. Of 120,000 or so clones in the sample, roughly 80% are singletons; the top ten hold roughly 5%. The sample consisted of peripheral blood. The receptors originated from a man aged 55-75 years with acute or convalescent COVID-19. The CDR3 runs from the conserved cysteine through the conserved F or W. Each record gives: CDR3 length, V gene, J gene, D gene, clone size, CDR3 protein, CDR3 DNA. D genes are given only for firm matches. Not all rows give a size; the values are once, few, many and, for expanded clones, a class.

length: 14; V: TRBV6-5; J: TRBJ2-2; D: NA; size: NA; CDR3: CASPTGANTGELFF; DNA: TGTGCCAGCCCGACGGGGGCGAACACCGGGGAGCTGTTTTTT
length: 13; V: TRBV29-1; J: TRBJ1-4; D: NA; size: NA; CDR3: CSVEDGGEGKLFF; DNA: TGCAGCGTTGAAGATGGAGGGGAGGGTAAACTGTTTTTT
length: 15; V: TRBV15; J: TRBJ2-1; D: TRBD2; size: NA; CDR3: CATSTLAGVYNEQFF; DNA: TGTGCCACCAGCACACTAGCGGGAGTTTACAATGAGCAGTTCTTC
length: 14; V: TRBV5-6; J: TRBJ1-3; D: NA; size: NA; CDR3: CASSPRFGGNTIYF; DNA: TGTGCCAGCAGCCCGCGTTTCGGGGGAAACACCATATATTTT
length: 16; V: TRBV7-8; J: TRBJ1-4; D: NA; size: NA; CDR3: CASSSRETGLNEKLFF; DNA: TGTGCCAGCAGCTCGCGTGAGACAGGACTTAATGAAAAACTGTTTTTT
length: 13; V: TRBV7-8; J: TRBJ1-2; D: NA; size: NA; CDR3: CASRGGLDYGYTF; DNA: TGTGCCAGCCGCGGGGGGCTTGACTATGGCTACACCTTC
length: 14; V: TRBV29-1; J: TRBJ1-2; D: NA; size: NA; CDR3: CSVKQGVSSYGYTF; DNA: TGCAGCGTGAAACAGGGTGTTAGTTCGTATGGCTACACCTTC
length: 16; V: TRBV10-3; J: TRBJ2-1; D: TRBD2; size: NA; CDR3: CAISESMAGEYNEQFF; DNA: TGTGCCATCAGTGAGTCGATGGCGGGGGAGTACAATGAGCAGTTCTTC
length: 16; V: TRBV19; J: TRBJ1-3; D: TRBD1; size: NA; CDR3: CASSMGTVTSGNTIYF; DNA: TGTGCCAGTAGTATGGGGACAGTAACCTCTGGAAACACCATATATTTT
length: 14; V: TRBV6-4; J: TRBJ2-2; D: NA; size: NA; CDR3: CASSGTANTGELFF; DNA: TGTGCCAGCAGTGGGACAGCCAACACCGGGGAGCTGTTTTTT
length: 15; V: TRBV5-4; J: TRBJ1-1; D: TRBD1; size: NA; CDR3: CASSFSDRGGTEAFF; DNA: TGTGCCAGCAGCTTTTCTGACAGGGGTGGCACTGAAGCTTTCTTT
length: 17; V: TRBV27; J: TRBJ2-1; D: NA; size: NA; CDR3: CASSLSWATSVYNEQFF; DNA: TGTGCCAGCAGTTTATCGTGGGCCACGTCTGTCTACAATGAGCAGTTCTTC
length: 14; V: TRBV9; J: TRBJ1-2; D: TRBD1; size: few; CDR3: CASSVRQGADGYTF; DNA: TGTGCCAGCAGCGTTCGACAGGGGGCGGACGGCTACACCTTC
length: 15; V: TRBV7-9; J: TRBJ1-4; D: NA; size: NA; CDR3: CASSGATATNEKLFF; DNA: TGTGCCAGCAGCGGAGCCACGGCAACTAATGAAAAACTGTTTTTT
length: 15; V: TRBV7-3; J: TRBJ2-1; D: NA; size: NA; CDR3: CASSPSTRAYNEQFF; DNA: TGTGCCAGCAGCCCTTCGACTAGAGCCTACAATGAGCAGTTCTTC
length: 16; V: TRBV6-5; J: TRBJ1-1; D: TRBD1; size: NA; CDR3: CASSYGFGTGGSEAFF; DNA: TGTGCCAGCAGTTACGGGTTCGGGACAGGGGGCTCTGAAGCTTTCTTT
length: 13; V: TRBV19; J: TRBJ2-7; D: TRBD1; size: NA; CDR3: CATEQGASDEQYF; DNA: TGTGCCACCGAACAGGGGGCGTCCGACGAGCAGTACTTC
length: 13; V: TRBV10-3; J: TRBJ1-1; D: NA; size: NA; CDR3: CAISTGTFTEAFF; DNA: TGTGCCATCAGCACGGGGACTTTCACTGAAGCTTTCTTT
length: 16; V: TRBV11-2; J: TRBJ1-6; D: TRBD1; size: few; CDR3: CASSGTGTAYNSPLHF; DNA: TGTGCCAGCAGCGGTACCGGGACAGCCTATAATTCACCCCTCCACTTT
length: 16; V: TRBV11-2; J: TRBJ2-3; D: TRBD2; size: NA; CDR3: CASSLGSGGRTDTQYF; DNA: TGTGCCAGCAGCTTAGGTAGCGGGGGCCGCACAGATACGCAGTATTTT
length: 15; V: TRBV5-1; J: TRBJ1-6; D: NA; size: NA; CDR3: CASSLDSSYNSPLHF; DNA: TGCGCCAGCAGCCTTGACAGCTCCTATAATTCACCCCTCCACTTT
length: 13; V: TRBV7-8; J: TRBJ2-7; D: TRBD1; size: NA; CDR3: CASSLQTGLEQYF; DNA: TGTGCCAGCAGCTTACAGACAGGGTTGGAGCAGTACTTC
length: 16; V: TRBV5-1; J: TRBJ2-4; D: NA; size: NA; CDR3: CASSSEGNGAKNIQYF; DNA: TGCGCCAGCAGCTCCGAGGGAAATGGTGCCAAAAACATTCAGTACTTC
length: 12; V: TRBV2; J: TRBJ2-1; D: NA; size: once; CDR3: CASTGERNEQFF; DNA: TGTGCCAGCACCGGGGAACGGAATGAGCAGTTCTTC
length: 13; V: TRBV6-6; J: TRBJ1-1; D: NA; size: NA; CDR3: CASSARANTEAFF; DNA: TGTGCCAGCAGTGCCAGGGCGAACACTGAAGCTTTCTTT
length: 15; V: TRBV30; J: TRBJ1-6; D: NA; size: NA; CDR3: CAWRSDWGSNSPLHF; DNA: TGTGCCTGGAGGTCGGATTGGGGCAGTAATTCACCCCTCCACTTT
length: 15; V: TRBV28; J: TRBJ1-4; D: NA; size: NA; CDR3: CASSVGGTSHEKLFF; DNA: TGTGCCAGCAGTGTCGGCGGGACGTCGCATGAAAAACTGTTTTTT
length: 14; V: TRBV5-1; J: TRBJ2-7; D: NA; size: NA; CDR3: CASSLAQGNSEQYF; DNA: TGCGCCAGCAGCTTGGCCCAGGGGAACAGCGAGCAGTACTTC
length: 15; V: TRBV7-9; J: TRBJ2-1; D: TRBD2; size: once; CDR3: CASSTSSGRRNEQFF; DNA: TGTGCCAGCAGCACCTCTAGCGGGAGGCGCAATGAGCAGTTCTTC
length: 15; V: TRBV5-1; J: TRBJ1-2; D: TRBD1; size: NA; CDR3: CASSLENKDRVGYTF; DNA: TGCGCCAGCAGCTTGGAGAACAAGGACAGGGTAGGCTACACCTTC
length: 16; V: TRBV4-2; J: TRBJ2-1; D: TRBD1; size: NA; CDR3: CASSQELGQGKNEQFF; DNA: TGTGCCAGCAGCCAAGAATTGGGACAGGGTAAAAATGAGCAGTTCTTC
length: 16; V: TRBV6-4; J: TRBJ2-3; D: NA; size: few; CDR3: CASSETLWGGADTQYF; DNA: TGTGCCAGCAGTGAGACATTATGGGGCGGGGCAGATACGCAGTATTTT
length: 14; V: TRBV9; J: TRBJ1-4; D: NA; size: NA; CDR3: CASSVDLGNEKLFF; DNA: TGTGCCAGCAGCGTAGATCTCGGGAATGAAAAACTGTTTTTT
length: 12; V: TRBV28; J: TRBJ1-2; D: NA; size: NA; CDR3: CASSPLVRGYTF; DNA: TGTGCCAGCAGTCCTTTGGTCCGGGGCTACACCTTC
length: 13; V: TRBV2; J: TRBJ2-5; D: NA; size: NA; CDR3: CASTQNVQETQYF; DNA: TGTGCCAGCACCCAGAACGTCCAAGAGACCCAGTACTTC
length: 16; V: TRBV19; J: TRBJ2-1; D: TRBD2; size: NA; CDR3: CASRSQREGQYNEQFF; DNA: TGTGCCAGCCGAAGCCAGCGGGAGGGGCAATACAATGAGCAGTTCTTC
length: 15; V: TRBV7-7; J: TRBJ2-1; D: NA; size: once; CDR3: CASSLVLGGGNEQFF; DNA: TGTGCCAGCAGCTTAGTATTAGGGGGTGGCAATGAGCAGTTCTTC
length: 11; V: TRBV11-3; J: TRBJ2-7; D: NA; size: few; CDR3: CASSSFYEQYF; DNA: TGTGCCAGCAGCTCCTTCTACGAGCAGTACTTC
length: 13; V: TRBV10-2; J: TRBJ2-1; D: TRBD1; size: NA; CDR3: CASKQGNDNEQFF; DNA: TGCGCCAGCAAACAGGGGAACGACAATGAGCAGTTCTTC
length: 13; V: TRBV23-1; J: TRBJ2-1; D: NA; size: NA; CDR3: CAGGAGRPNEQFF; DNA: TGCGCCGGTGGAGCGGGCAGGCCTAATGAGCAGTTCTTC
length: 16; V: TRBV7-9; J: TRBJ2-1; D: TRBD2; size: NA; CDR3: CASSFVPGLVIGEQFF; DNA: TGTGCCAGCAGCTTTGTCCCTGGACTAGTTATCGGGGAGCAGTTCTTC
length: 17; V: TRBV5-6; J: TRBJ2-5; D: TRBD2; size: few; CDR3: CASSFDPLAAQVETQYF; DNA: TGTGCCAGCAGCTTTGACCCTCTAGCGGCCCAGGTAGAGACCCAGTACTTC
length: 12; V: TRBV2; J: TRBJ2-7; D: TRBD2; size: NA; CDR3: CASLLAGREQYF; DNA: TGTGCCAGCTTACTAGCGGGGCGCGAGCAGTACTTC
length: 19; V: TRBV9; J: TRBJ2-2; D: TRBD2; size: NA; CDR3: CASSVVVPSSGWNTGELFF; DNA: TGTGCCAGCAGCGTAGTGGTCCCCTCTAGCGGGTGGAACACCGGGGAGCTGTTTTTT
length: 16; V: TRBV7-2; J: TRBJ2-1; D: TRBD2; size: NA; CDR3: CASSGTGLAGSNEQFF; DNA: TGTGCCAGCAGCGGAACGGGACTAGCGGGAAGCAATGAGCAGTTCTTC
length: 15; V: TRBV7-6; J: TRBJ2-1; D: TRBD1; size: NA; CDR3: CASRSRDSSYNEQFF; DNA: TGTGCCAGCAGATCACGGGACAGCTCCTACAATGAGCAGTTCTTC
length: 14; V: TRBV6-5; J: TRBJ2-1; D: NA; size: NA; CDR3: CASRPGTSYNEQFF; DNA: TGTGCCAGCAGACCCGGGACTTCATACAATGAGCAGTTCTTC
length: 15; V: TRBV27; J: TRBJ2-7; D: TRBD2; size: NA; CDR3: CASSLALAGTGEQYF; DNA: TGTGCCAGCAGCTTGGCACTAGCGGGAACGGGCGAGCAGTACTTC
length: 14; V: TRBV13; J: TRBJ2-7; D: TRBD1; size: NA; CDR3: CASSLEDRGYEQYF; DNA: TGTGCCAGCAGCTTAGAGGACAGGGGTTACGAGCAGTACTTC
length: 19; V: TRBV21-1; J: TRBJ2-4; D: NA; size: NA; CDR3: CASSKFPTRQETLGNIQYF; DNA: TGTGCCAGCAGCAAATTTCCGACGCGACAGGAAACGCTCGGAAACATTCAGTACTTC